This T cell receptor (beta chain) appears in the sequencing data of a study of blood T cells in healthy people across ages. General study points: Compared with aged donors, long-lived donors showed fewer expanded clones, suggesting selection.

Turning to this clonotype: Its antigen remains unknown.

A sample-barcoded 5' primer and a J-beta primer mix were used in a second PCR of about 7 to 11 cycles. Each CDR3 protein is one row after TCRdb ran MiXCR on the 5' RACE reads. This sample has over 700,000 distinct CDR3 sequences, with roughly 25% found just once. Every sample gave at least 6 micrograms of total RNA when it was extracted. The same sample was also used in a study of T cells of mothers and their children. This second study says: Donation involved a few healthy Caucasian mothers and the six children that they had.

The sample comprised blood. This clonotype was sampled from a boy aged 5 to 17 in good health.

In DNA, the CDR3 is TGTGCCAGCAGTGGGGGGACTAGCGGGGGCACAGATACGCAGTATTTT. Amino acids: CASSGGTSGGTDTQYF. V and J are TRBV2 and TRBJ2-3; 13 positions match TRBD2. There are 16 residues in the CDR3. Germline CDR1 and CDR2: SNHLY and FYNNEI. Germline trimming cut 4 bases from V and 1 base from J; bases unmatched to any gene: 2.